This TCR beta chain was documented in a study of blood T cell repertoires in COVID-19. For the study at large: The origin of the acute and convalescent COVID-19 samples was the United States, Italy and Spain.

Measured with immunoSEQ multiplex PCR; TCRdb has only the in-frame clones, and not every one. The table records 400,000 to 550,000 clones, approximately 90% of them present only once. Trimming took 0 bases from V and 5 from J, leaving 13 bases between them. The CDR3 runs 16 residues. Germline-derived CDR1 and CDR2 are SGHVS and FQNEAQ. This chain links TRBV7-8 with TRBJ2-2, with D perhaps matching TRBD1 (6 bases). The sequencing input was peripheral blood. The receptor's source is a young woman with acute or convalescent COVID-19. CDR3 in DNA: TGTGCCAGCAGCTTAGCGGGGGCGGCGCTAACCGGGGAGCTGTTTTTT. Amino acids: CASSLAGAALTGELFF.